Following are 19 T cell receptor beta chains from one sample sequenced in a study of T cell clones after liver transplantation. Only in-frame clones appear in the TCRdb table, and some are missing; sequencing was by immunoSEQ multiplex PCR. The repertoire has approximately 55,000 clones, about 70% of them found once; the top ten carry about 15%. The source material was CD4+ T cells from blood, sampled before liver transplant. These TCRs come from a human donor who received a liver transplant.

This sequence joins TRBV7-8 and TRBJ2-1, with TRBD2 identical over 9 bases. Germline V gene sequence: CDR1 SGHVS, CDR2 FQNEAQ. The CDR3 runs to 16 residues. V was clipped by 1 base and J by 2 bases; unmatched bases: 3. In DNA form, the CDR3 reads TGTGCCAGCAGCTTAGTTGGCGGGGGGGCCTACAATGAGCAGTTCTTC. Protein sequence: CASSLVGGGAYNEQFF. The full variable domain, rest sourced from reference TRBV7-8 and TRBJ2-1, is GAGVSQSPRYKVAKRGQDVALRCDPISGHVSLFWYQQALGQGPEFLTYFQNEAQLDKSGLPSDRFFAERPEGSVSTLKIQRTQQEDSAVYLCASSLVGGGAYNEQFFGPGTRLTVL.

Only a few counts were recorded for this clone. The rearrangement uses TRBV4-1 and TRBJ2-7; no firm D call. V was pared by 1 base and J by 0 bases, with 13 bases between. This CDR3 is built from 16 residues. The germline V gene has CDR1 MGHRA and CDR2 YSYEKL. CDR3 amino acids: CASSQGLGSVSYEQYF. CDR3 coding DNA: TGCGCCAGCAGCCAAGGCCTTGGCAGCGTCTCCTACGAGCAGTACTTC.

The chain recombines TRBV4-2 with TRBJ2-1; 8 bases are a match to TRBD1. V shed 2 bases and J 8 bases; nucleotides not matched to a gene: 8. CDR1 and CDR2 from the germline V gene are LGHNA and YNFKEQ. CDR3 size: 15 residues. The CDR3: CASSQRDRGQDEQFF. The CDR3 bases are TGTGCCAGCAGCCAAAGAGACAGGGGTCAAGATGAGCAGTTCTTC.

The chain links TRBV9 to TRBJ2-1; 10 bases fit TRBD2. This CDR3 is 15 amino acids long. The V gene end was trimmed by 3 bases and the J gene end by 5 bases; junction bases not matched to a gene: 5. Germline CDR1 is SGDLS and CDR2 is YYNGEE. CDR3 coding DNA: TGTGCCAGCAGCGCCCTAGCGGGGGCTAACAATGAGCAGTTCTTC. This encodes CASSALAGANNEQFF.

This rearrangement joins TRBV10-2 to TRBJ1-6; the D gene is possibly TRBD1 (6 bases). This CDR3 spans 19 amino acids. The germline V and J ends were trimmed by 0 bases and 0 bases, with 15 bases remaining between them. Germline assignment: CDR1 WSHSY and CDR2 SAAADI. CDR3 sequence (DNA): TGCGCCAGCAGTGAGTCTCCGGGACATGAGATCTCCTATAATTCACCCCTCCACTTT. Its translation is CASSESPGHEISYNSPLHF.

The V and J genes are TRBV11-2 and TRBJ2-7; maybe TRBD1 (5 bases). CDR3 length: 12 residues. From germline, CDR1 is SGHAT and CDR2 FQNNGV. Trimming took off 5 bases at V and 4 bases at J, with 9 bases between the two ends. This chain's CDR3 is CASSQGEYEQYF. The CDR3 nucleotides read TGTGCCAGCAGCCAAGGGGAATACGAGCAGTACTTC.

The chain links TRBV6-5 to TRBJ2-7; 7 positions agree with TRBD1. The CDR3 totals 14 residues. The junction had 7 bases not matched to a gene; V was cut back by 2 bases and J by 6 bases. Per germline, CDR1 MNHEY and CDR2 SVGAGI. The CDR3, as DNA: TGTGCCAGCAGTTACAGGACAGGACCAAGCGAGCAGTACTTC. It is translated as CASSYRTGPSEQYF.

This clone was detected a few times. CDR3 protein: CASREHRNGANVLTF. Written as DNA, the CDR3 is TGTGCCAGCAGGGAGCACAGGAATGGGGCCAACGTCCTGACTTTC. The chain is built from TRBV6-1 and TRBJ2-6, with D perhaps TRBD1 (5 bases). V was pared by 6 bases and J by 3 bases, with 12 bases between. The CDR3 has 15 residues. Germline CDR1 and CDR2: MNHNS and SASEGT.

The chain combines TRBV10-2 with TRBJ2-2; TRBD2 aligns across 11 bases. This CDR3 is built from 16 residues. V shed 8 bases and J 2 bases; nucleotides not matched to a gene: 7. Germline loops: CDR1 WSHSY, CDR2 SAAADI. CDR3 nucleotides: TGCGCCAGCCGCAAAACTAGCGGGGGTAACACCGGGGAGCTGTTTTTT. Translating gives CASRKTSGGNTGELFF.

This clone was recorded once. The V call is TRBV27, the J call TRBJ1-1; TRBD1 agrees at 8 bases. Per the germline V gene, CDR1 is MNHEY and CDR2 is SMNVEV (reference sequence). J gave up 4 bases and V 6 bases, and 4 bases lay outside the gene matches. This CDR3 has 13 residues. This chain's CDR3 is CASRDRVLTEAFF. The CDR3 DNA reads as TGTGCCAGCAGGGACAGGGTTCTCACTGAAGCTTTCTTT.

The V and J genes are TRBV9 and TRBJ1-1; maybe TRBD1 (6 bases). The V end lost 0 bases, the J end lost 7 bases, and 13 bases lay between the germline ends. CDR3 length: 14 residues. Germline V gives CDR1 SGDLS, CDR2 YYNGEE. Here the CDR3 DNA reads TGTGCCAGCAGCGTAGGTCCCGGACAGATTGAAGCTTTCTTT. It encodes CASSVGPGQIEAFF.

This chain connects TRBV25-1 to TRBJ2-5; 8 bases match TRBD2. The CDR3 sequence is 16 residues long. Trimming removed 1 base from V and 2 bases from J; junction bases left unmatched: 6. Germline V gene data show CDR1 as MGHDK and CDR2 as SYGVNS. This CDR3 reads CASSELRGVGQETQYF. The CDR3 bases are TGTGCCAGCAGTGAATTGCGGGGGGTGGGACAAGAGACCCAGTACTTC.

The V call is TRBV28, the J call TRBJ1-6, with a possible D match to TRBD1 (6 bases). V lost 6 bases and J lost 10, with 25 bases in between. The germline V gene has CDR1 MDHEN and CDR2 SYDVKM. The CDR3 runs 17 residues. The CDR3 DNA reads TGTGCCAGCAGCGATCGGTGGGGGCAGGGTGGCCAGTCACCCCTCCACTTT. It specifies CASSDRWGQGGQSPLHF.

The chain has TRBV9 and TRBJ1-1, with D maybe TRBD1 (6 bases). The CDR3 is made up of 13 amino acids. From germline, CDR1 is SGDLS and CDR2 YYNGEE. The V gene lost 0 bases and the J gene lost 3 bases, with 6 bases spanning the gap. This chain's CDR3 is CASSVGTDTEAFF. For the CDR3, the DNA is TGTGCCAGCAGCGTAGGGACAGACACTGAAGCTTTCTTT. Looking up the rest from reference TRBV9 and TRBJ1-1 gives the full variable domain: DSGVTQTPKHLITATGQRVTLRCSPRSGDLSVYWYQQSLDQGLQFLIQYYNGEERAKGNILERFSAQQFPDLHSELNLSSLELGDSALYFCASSVGTDTEAFFGQGTRLTVV.

This clone was found a few times. CDR3 amino acids: CASNNQASTEAFF. CDR3 DNA sequence: TGTGCCAGCAATAATCAGGCCTCCACTGAAGCTTTCTTT. This rearrangement joins TRBV25-1 to TRBJ1-1; no clear D gene. The CDR3 is made up of 13 amino acids. The V gene lost 7 bases and the J gene lost 4 bases, with 13 bases spanning the gap. Germline V gives CDR1 MGHDK, CDR2 SYGVNS. Full variable domain (missing parts from reference TRBV25-1 and TRBJ1-1): EADIYQTPRYLVIGTGKKITLECSQTMGHDKMYWYQQDPGMELHLIHYSYGVNSTEKGDLSSESTVSRIRTEHFPLTLESARPSHTSQYLCASNNQASTEAFFGQGTRLTVV.

This chain joins TRBV19 and TRBJ1-5, with TRBD1 as a possible D gene (5 bases). In germline, CDR1 is LNHDA, CDR2 SQIVND (reference sequence). Trimming took 4 bases from V and 0 from J, leaving 10 bases between them. The CDR3 runs 15 residues. CDR3 protein: CASSKSTASNQPQHF. Written as DNA, the CDR3 is TGTGCCAGTAGTAAATCGACAGCTAGCAATCAGCCCCAGCATTTT. Supplemented by reference TRBV19 and TRBJ1-5, the full variable domain reads DGGITQSPKYLFRKEGQNVTLSCEQNLNHDAMYWYRQDPGQGLRLIYYSQIVNDFQKGDIAEGYSVSREKKESFPLTVTSAQKNPTAFYLCASSKSTASNQPQHFGDGTRLSIL.

The rearrangement links TRBV9 to TRBJ1-4, with 8 bases fitting TRBD1. V gave up 0 bases and J gave up 8 bases; unmatched junction bases: 3. CDR3 length: 14 residues. Germline CDR1 is SGDLS and CDR2 is YYNGEE. CDR3 residues: CASSVDRGGEKLFF. The CDR3 DNA reads TGTGCCAGCAGCGTAGACAGGGGGGGGGAAAAACTGTTTTTT.

This clone was found a few times. The chain recombines TRBV7-8 with TRBJ1-2; TRBD1 matches 7 bases. The germline gives CDR1 SGHVS, CDR2 FQNEAQ. CDR3 size: 14 residues. The J segment lost 4 bases and the V segment lost 2 bases, leaving 4 bases of the junction unmatched. In DNA, the CDR3 is TGTGCCAGCAGCTTAACAGGGGACAGCTATGGCTACACCTTC. Its translation: CASSLTGDSYGYTF.

This sequence joins TRBV5-1 and TRBJ2-3, with 8 bases that match TRBD2. Germline V lookup: CDR1 SGHRS, CDR2 YFSETQ. This CDR3 is 15 amino acids long. With V trimmed by 0 bases and J by 4 bases, 4 bases remained unmatched. CDR3 nucleotides: TGCGCCAGCAGCTTGGAGCAGCGGGGGTCAGATACGCAGTATTTT. Amino acids: CASSLEQRGSDTQYF. Full variable domain (rest looked up from reference TRBV5-1 and TRBJ2-3): KAGVTQTPRYLIKTRGQQVTLSCSPISGHRSVSWYQQTPGQGLQFLFEYFSETQRNKGNFPGRFSGRQFSNSRSEMNVSTLELGDSALYLCASSLEQRGSDTQYFGPGTRLTVL.